This T cell receptor (beta chain) comes out of a study of T cell responses to AZD1222 COVID-19 vaccine. General observations from the study: Within unmutated variant regions lay the reported targets of nearly half of spike-specific TCRs. Baseline testing showed seropositivity in only five or six AZD1222 recipients. Repertoires were sampled only after the peak T cell response. Possibly, clonal diversity was underestimated; donors were largely white British and included more females.

Repertoires were generated with immunoSEQ multiplex PCR, while TCRdb's copy carries only in-frame clones and drops some. The sample holds about 120,000 clones, about 90% seen once. Only one count was recorded for this clone. Its antigen is currently unknown. The sample here was peripheral blood, taken 28 days after the second AZD1222 dose. This TCR was sampled from an adult who received the AZD1222 COVID-19 vaccine.

Here the CDR3 DNA reads TGTGCCAGCATGGGCACATTGAACACTGAAGCTTTCTTT. Translating it yields CASMGTLNTEAFF. This chain uses TRBV11-2 with TRBJ1-1; D is unresolved. In germline, CDR1 is SGHAT, CDR2 FQNNGV. Trimming cost V 7 bases and J 0 bases, with 9 bases left between them. This CDR3 has 13 amino acids.